This T cell receptor (beta chain) was sequenced during a study of a mutant IDH1 vaccine in newly diagnosed glioma. Study overall: Vaccine administration was initiated 4-6 weeks following radiotherapy alone, or with temozolomide cycles. Former treatment meant radiotherapy, temozolomide, or both; the majority had gotten both. Overall study findings and caveats: Apparently, pseudoprogression bore no relation to changes among the top peripheral T cell clonotypes.

Germline CDR1 and CDR2: SGHNT and YYREEE (reference sequence). The CDR3 is 17 residues long. The V segment lost 3 bases and the J segment 2 bases; nucleotides outside the gene matches: 12. To note about this clone: Its antigen is unidentified.

Noted time point: week 11, during vaccination. Vaccinated patients received 300 ug of mutant IDH1 20-mer peptide per dose, with topical imiquimod. Donor diagnoses consisted of new WHO grade 3 or 4 IDH1-mutant, ATRX-lost astrocytomas. This table comes from immunoSEQ multiplex PCR, and its TCRdb copy is limited to in-frame clones, with some not included. The sample carries 55,000 to 65,000 clones, roughly 80% recorded once. J is TRBJ2-3 and V is TRBV5-4, with 7 nucleotides matching TRBD2. The sequence came from a man aged 30 to 45 with glioma. The sequenced sample was PBMCs, obtained from a glioma patient whose treatment included an IDH1 peptide vaccine. The chain's CDR3 is CASSSPPGLADTDTQYF. The CDR3 coding sequence is TGTGCCAGCAGCTCTCCACCGGGGCTAGCGGACACAGATACGCAGTATTTT.